This T cell receptor beta chain was sequenced for a study of a mutant IDH1 vaccine in newly diagnosed glioma (dated by TCRdb to about 2021). Describing the broader study: Eight vaccinations were administered to patients in weeks 1, 3, 5, 7, 11, 15, 19 and 23, corresponding to visits V03 through V10. Prior to enrollment, standard therapy consisting of radiotherapy alone, temozolomide alone, or radiochemotherapy with temozolomide had been administered to patients, with the combination being received by most patients. For exploratory analyses, 25 to 30 treated patients had longitudinal TCRB deep sequencing done wherever samples were available. Of the approximately 33 patients who were treated, approximately 60% were male and around 40% were female, and the mean age was around 40 years. Peripheral blood was drawn at six visits: V03 (baseline), V05, V07, V10, V12 and V13. In the chemotherapy-containing groups, vaccination started alongside temozolomide cycles, whereas in patients who had radiotherapy alone it started 4-6 weeks after radiotherapy. The paper as a whole reports these results and caveats: Pseudoprogression appeared unrelated to alterations in the top peripheral T cell clonotypes detected by TCRB sequencing. PBMC samples for TCRB deep sequencing were selected based on availability. Immune responses induced by the vaccine were seen in over 80% of patients across multiple MHC alleles. The authors stated that sample limitations prevented analyses of patient blood samples from being reproduced.

Library preparation used the immunoSEQ multiplex PCR assay. The hsTCRB Kit was used according to the manufacturer's protocol to amplify rearranged TCR beta chain sequences. An Illumina MiSeq was used to sequence the TCRB libraries. On the study's bioinformatics: The kit vendor's proprietary platform handled demultiplexing, trimming and gene mapping. TCRdb took over this immuneACCESS table, retaining in-frame rearrangements with V and J assigned. Such tables are incomplete; in checked studies, under half of the missing clones stem from an unresolved V gene, and the remainder is unexplained. For V, J and clone size, that table is used; D and trimming come from the DNA. The sample table records 30,000 to 35,000 clones; roughly three fifths of these occur just once. Around 10% of the sample comes from the top ten. As for this clone: Its target antigen remains unknown. One base away there is no much larger clone; base qualities are not given.

The label giving this sample's time point can be read as: week 5, during vaccination. Each vaccine dose, consisting of 300 ug of a 20-mer mutant IDH1 peptide in Montanide, was administered subcutaneously with topical imiquimod. All donors had newly diagnosed IDH1-mutant astrocytomas of WHO grade 3 or 4 that showed loss of nuclear ATRX. The samples were drawn from NOA16, a multicentre, single-arm, open-label phase I trial in Germany that tested a mutant IDH1 peptide vaccine in humans for the first time. Genomic DNA for TCRB sequencing was extracted from EDTA blood using the DNeasy Blood and Tissue Kit. CDR1 and CDR2 are drawn from the germline V gene: MDHEN, SYDVKM. The CDR3, cysteine through phenylalanine, is 15 amino acids long. Of the read, only the CDR3 DNA is kept; its 45 bases are in frame from base 1. V is cut back by 6 bases and J by 4 bases, with 6 bases in the junction unmatched.

This clonotype was sampled from a young woman with glioma. Sequencing was performed on PBMCs, taken from a glioma patient whose treatment included an IDH1 peptide vaccine. The chain is encoded by TRBV28 joined to TRBJ2-1; TRBD2 matches 10 bases in the middle. This receptor carries the CDR3 CASSPGTSAYNEQFF. The DNA sequence follows: TGTGCCAGCAGCCCCGGGACTAGCGCTTACAATGAGCAGTTCTTC.